The next 5 T cell receptor beta chains were all read from a single sample in a study of blood T cell repertoires in COVID-19. Clones were read by immunoSEQ multiplex PCR, and TCRdb kept only the in-frame ones, dropping some. The sample lists over 200,000 clones, less than 90% occurring once. The material sequenced was PBMCs or T cells enriched from blood (not recorded which). These receptor sequences come from a woman aged 25 to 39 who had been exposed to COVID-19.

This rearrangement joins TRBV3-1 (or the pseudogene TRBV3-2) to TRBJ1-2; 9 bases agree with TRBD1. The CDR3 runs to 14 residues. Losses at the gene ends were 0 bases for V and 7 bases for J; bases not matched to a gene: 3. In germline, CDR1 is LGHDT, CDR2 YNNKEL (reference sequence). This chain's CDR3 is CASSQEGQGFGYTF. CDR3 DNA sequence: TGTGCCAGCAGCCAAGAAGGACAGGGGTTTGGCTACACCTTC.

The chain couples TRBV2 to TRBJ2-3; the match to TRBD1 covers 7 bases. The CDR3 is 15 amino acids. Germline CDR1 reads SNHLY; CDR2 reads FYNNEI. The V and J ends lost 3 bases and 1 base, in that order; junction bases with no gene match: 4. CDR3 protein: CASSETGMGTDTQYF. CDR3 nucleotides: TGTGCCAGCAGTGAGACAGGGATGGGCACAGATACGCAGTATTTT.

The chain carries TRBV25-1 and TRBJ2-5; 10 bases agree with TRBD2. CDR1 is MGHDK and CDR2 is SYGVNS in the germline V gene. The CDR3 extends over 16 amino acids. Germline trimming cut 3 bases from V and 1 base from J; bases unmatched to any gene: 5. The CDR3 nucleotides are TGTGCCAGCAGTGACGATCCTAGCGGGGGCCAAGAGACCCAGTACTTC. Translated, it gives CASSDDPSGGQETQYF.

The J gene is TRBJ2-5, the V gene TRBV5-1; 7 bases are shared with TRBD1. Germline V lookup: CDR1 SGHRS, CDR2 YFSETQ. The V segment lost 6 bases and the J segment 0 bases; nucleotides outside the gene matches: 5. The length of the CDR3 is 14 residues. Here the CDR3 reads CASNRGTDQETQYF. DNA for the CDR3: TGCGCCAGCAACCGAGGGACAGACCAAGAGACCCAGTACTTC.

The rearrangement joins TRBV30 to TRBJ1-2; 8 bases agree with TRBD1. The CDR3 spans 13 residues. The trim removed 3 bases at V and 6 bases at J, leaving 6 bases unmatched. Germline V CDR1 and CDR2: GTSNPN, SVGIG (reference sequence). The CDR3 DNA follows: TGTGCCTGGAGCCATCCAGGGGGCCATGGCTACACCTTC. The encoded protein is CAWSHPGGHGYTF.